This T cell receptor beta chain appears in the sequencing data of a study of cytomegalovirus exposure and HLA in healthy donors. The PCR contained 60 Vbeta and 13 Jbeta primers. Sequencing used immunoSEQ multiplex PCR; TCRdb keeps in-frame clones, though not all of them. The table includes under 150,000 clones, 78% detected once. From germline, CDR1 is MNHEY and CDR2 SMNVEV (reference sequence). Trimming pared 2 bases from V and 2 bases from J, leaving 16 bases between. This CDR3 comprises 17 residues. The chain couples TRBV27 to TRBJ2-1; possible D gene TRBD1, 5 bases. The clonotype comes from a woman aged 40-49 years in good health and CMV-seronegative. Specimen: PBMCs. The DNA for the CDR3 is TGTGCCAGCAGTTTACTCACGGCTGGGGCGGCCTACAATGAGCAGTTCTTC. Amino acid sequence: CASSLLTAGAAYNEQFF.